A selection of T cell receptor beta chains follows, all from one sample in a study of cytomegalovirus exposure and HLA in healthy donors. Assay: immunoSEQ multiplex PCR; the TCRdb copy retains only in-frame clones and omits some. The sample contains under 150,000 clones, around 70% of which appear only once. Sequenced input: PBMCs. All receptors come from a woman aged 60-70 years in good health and CMV-seropositive. CDR3s include the opening cysteine and the closing phenylalanine or tryptophan. The D gene is left open where the match is weak. The size entry is marked missing in some rows and otherwise reads once, few, many or a size class.

TRBD1	TRBV7-3	TRBJ2-6	NA	CASSSYRGPGANVLTF	TGTGCCAGCAGCTCCTACAGGGGGCCTGGGGCCAACGTCCTGACTTTC
NA	TRBV5-1	TRBJ2-3	few	CASRAGYTQYF	TGCGCCAGCAGGGCGGGCTATACGCAGTATTTT
NA	TRBV4-1	TRBJ2-7	NA	CASSQAVYSYEQYF	TGCGCCAGCAGCCAAGCCGTCTACTCCTACGAGCAGTACTTC
TRBD1	TRBV5-5	TRBJ1-1	NA	CASSPRQGDTEAFF	TGTGCCAGCAGCCCACGTCAGGGGGACACTGAAGCTTTCTTT
TRBD2	TRBV7-3	TRBJ2-1	NA	CASSLRQRGGLYNEQFF	TGTGCCAGCAGCTTAAGGCAGCGGGGGGGTTTGTACAATGAGCAGTTCTTC
NA	TRBV5-1	TRBJ1-2	NA	CASSPDSSYGYTF	TGCGCCAGCAGCCCTGACAGCTCCTATGGCTACACCTTC
TRBD1	TRBV5-1	TRBJ1-2	NA	CASTYSSTGGYGYTF	TGCGCCAGCACCTATAGCTCGACAGGGGGCTATGGCTACACCTTC
NA	TRBV3-1/TRBV3-2	TRBJ2-1	NA	CATHNEQFF	TGTGCCACCCATAATGAGCAGTTCTTC
NA	TRBV5-4	TRBJ2-7	NA	CASSFLGADSYEQYF	TGTGCCAGCAGCTTTCTAGGGGCAGACTCCTACGAGCAGTACTTC
TRBD1	TRBV7-6	TRBJ2-7	NA	CASSLTGETDEQYF	TGTGCCAGCAGCTTGACAGGGGAAACGGACGAGCAGTACTTC
TRBD1	TRBV9	TRBJ1-2	once	CASSARQGSYGYTF	TGTGCCAGCAGCGCCCGACAGGGGTCCTATGGCTACACCTTC
NA	TRBV5-1	TRBJ2-7	NA	CASSLGEAYEQYF	TGCGCCAGCAGCTTGGGCGAAGCCTACGAGCAGTACTTC